The 17 T cell receptor beta chains reported below all come from one sample, sequenced in a study of T cells in Graves' hyperthyroidism and ophthalmopathy. RNA transcripts were the template for amplifying TCR beta CDR3 regions. HTBI primers were the set used in a first-round RT-PCR of the TCR CDR3. TCRdb passed the multiplex PCR reads through MiXCR, listing each CDR3 protein once. The data contain about 840,000 distinct CDR3 sequences, roughly 40% of them singletons. Sequences were obtained from blood. The receptor set was obtained from a man aged 18 to 30 with Graves' hyperthyroidism.

This clonotype was seen repeatedly, ten times or more. This rearrangement joins TRBV5-1 to TRBJ1-5; D is unclear. Germline V gene sequence: CDR1 SGHRS, CDR2 YFSETQ. V lost 4 bases to trimming and J lost 5 bases, with 7 bases between them. The CDR3 sequence is 12 residues long. CDR3 coding DNA: TGCGCCAGCAGCACAAGCCATCAGCCCCAGCATTTT. This codes for CASSTSHQPQHF.

This chain links TRBV6-6 with TRBJ2-7; 7 bases match TRBD1. CDR1 MNHNY and CDR2 SVGAGI come from the germline V gene (reference sequence). The CDR3 covers 14 residues. J was trimmed by 8 bases and V by 7 bases; bases with no gene match: 14. CDR3 residues: CASNPWTGTRQQYF. The DNA for the CDR3 is TGTGCCAGCAACCCATGGACAGGAACTAGGCAGCAGTACTTC.

At least ten counts were recorded for this clonotype. This sequence joins TRBV9 and TRBJ2-7; 8 bases line up with TRBD2. In germline, CDR1 is SGDLS, CDR2 YYNGEE. This CDR3 is 16 amino acids long. V lost 0 bases and J lost 4; bases outside the gene matches: 9. DNA of the CDR3: TGTGCCAGCAGCGTAGGAGGTAGCGGGATGGGATACGAGCAGTACTTC. This encodes CASSVGGSGMGYEQYF.

This clonotype has only a few counts. It may be a read error: a sequence one base away is much more abundant. V usage is TRBV7-8 and J usage is TRBJ2-7; D gene ambiguous. Germline V CDR1 and CDR2: SGHVS, FQNEAQ. The CDR3 is made up of 15 amino acids. The CDR3 DNA sequence: TGTGCCAACAGCTTATTGGACCGGAGCTCCTACGAGCAGTACTTC. Translated, it gives CANSLLDRSSYEQYF.

The DNA of the CDR3 is TGTGCCAGCAGCGCCTCTAGCGGGGACGAACCCTACGAGCAGTACTTC. Amino acids: CASSASSGDEPYEQYF. This chain joins TRBV2 and TRBJ2-7, with TRBD2 matching over 9 bases. J was trimmed by 2 bases and V by 6 bases; bases with no gene match: 11. The germline V gene encodes CDR1 SNHLY and CDR2 FYNNEI. The CDR3 is 16 residues long.

The genes are TRBV6-6 and TRBJ1-1, with D possibly being TRBD1 (5 bases). Per germline, CDR1 MNHNY and CDR2 SVGAGI (reference sequence). V lost 6 bases to trimming and J lost 3 bases, with 14 bases between them. The CDR3 is made up of 14 amino acids. The CDR3 nucleotides read TGTGCCAGCAGCACGGGGGGACTCCACACTGAAGCTTTCTTT. Its translation is CASSTGGLHTEAFF.

This clonotype was observed at least ten times. The chain is built from TRBV7-6 and TRBJ1-3; D is unclear. V lost 5 bases, J lost 0 bases, and 11 bases lay in between. CDR1 is SGHVS, CDR2 FNYEAQ, per germline. The length of the CDR3 is 15 residues. Written as DNA, the CDR3 is TGTGCCAGCAGCCCCACAGTAAACTCTGGAAACACCATATATTTT. This encodes CASSPTVNSGNTIYF.

This clonotype was detected a few times. The rearrangement links TRBV5-6 to TRBJ2-2, with 7 bases that match TRBD2. The germline V gene has CDR1 SGHDT and CDR2 YYEEEE. The CDR3 covers 14 residues. V lost 4 bases and J lost 6; bases outside the gene matches: 6. CDR3 sequence (DNA): TGTGCCAGCAGCCCTGGACTAGGGGCCGGGGAGCTGTTTTTT. It encodes CASSPGLGAGELFF.

As concerns this clonotype: A junction boundary mismatches the germline segment, possibly from a read error. The J gene is TRBJ2-5, the V gene TRBV20-1, with D hard to call. There are 13 residues in the CDR3. The germline gives CDR1 DFQATT, CDR2 SNEGSKA (reference sequence). CDR3 loop: CSAGDPYEETQYF. CDR3 DNA: TGCAGTGCTGGAGATCCCTATGAGGAGACCCAGTACTTC.

The chain has TRBV7-8 and TRBJ1-1; the D is unclear. CDR1 and CDR2 from the germline V gene are SGHVS and FQNEAQ. The ends were cut back, 0 bases at V and 3 bases at J, with 14 bases in the middle. The CDR3 consists of 16 residues. The CDR3 spells CASSLAGRTRDTEAFF. The DNA of the CDR3 is TGTGCCAGCAGCTTAGCTGGGAGGACTCGGGACACTGAAGCTTTCTTT.

As to this clonotype: A much larger clone sits a single nucleotide away, making a read error possible. The chain is built from TRBV9 and TRBJ2-5; either TRBD1 or TRBD2 may supply D (6 bases each). The germline V and J ends were trimmed by 0 bases and 4 bases, with 13 bases remaining between them. The CDR3 has 15 amino acids. Looked up from germline, CDR1 is SGDLS and CDR2 is YYNGEE. Here the CDR3 reads CASSVEGGLVETQYF. For the CDR3, the DNA is TGTGCCAGCAGCGTAGAGGGGGGATTAGTAGAGACCCAGTACTTC.

The CDR3 region has the DNA TGTGCCAGCAGCTTATGGTACGGTGACAGAGGAAACACCATATATTTT. This codes for CASSLWYGDRGNTIYF. The V gene is TRBV7-9, the J gene TRBJ1-3; perhaps TRBD1 as D (5 bases). The CDR3 is 16 residues long. V was shortened by 2 bases and J by 4 bases, with 15 bases between the two germline ends. Germline CDR1 SEHNR, CDR2 FQNEAQ (reference sequence).

The rearrangement joins TRBV6-5 to TRBJ2-2; D might be TRBD2 (6 bases). CDR3 length: 15 amino acids. CDR1 and CDR2 (germline): MNHEY, SVGAGI. Trimming shortened V by 7 bases and J by 6 bases, and 18 bases separated the two germline ends. DNA of the CDR3: TGTGCCAGCACCTTTTTGCCGGGAGTAGCCGGGGAGCTGTTTTTT. Translating it yields CASTFLPGVAGELFF.

The V and J genes are TRBV12-3 or TRBV12-4 and TRBJ1-4; tentative D call: TRBD1 (6 bases). The ends were cut back, 3 bases at V and 8 bases at J, with 16 bases in the middle. CDR3 length: 15 amino acids. The CDR3 DNA is TGTGCCAGCAGTTTCCAGGGGAGGAAAGGGGAAAAACTGTTTTTT. Translation: CASSFQGRKGEKLFF.

This chain links TRBV29-1 with TRBJ2-7, with 8 bases lining up with TRBD1. After removal of 4 bases from V and 5 bases from J, the junction contained 7 bases not matched to a gene. The CDR3 spans 13 residues. From germline, CDR1 is SQVTM and CDR2 ANQGSEA. CDR3 sequence reads: CSVVGQGLDEQYF. The CDR3 DNA reads as TGCAGCGTTGTCGGACAGGGTTTGGACGAGCAGTACTTC.

Comments on this clonotype: Mismatch with germline at one junction end may stem from a read error. V usage is TRBV6-5 and J usage is TRBJ1-3; no firm D call. CDR1 is MNHEY, CDR2 SVGAGI, per germline. This CDR3 spans 15 amino acids. CDR3 residues: CAISTTENSGNTIYF. Written as DNA, the CDR3 is TGTGCCATCAGTACTACAGAGAACTCTGGAAACACCATATATTTT.

J is TRBJ1-1 and V is TRBV12-3 or TRBV12-4; 11 bases line up with TRBD1. V dropped 6 bases and J dropped 5; count of bases not matched to a gene: 11. This CDR3 has 16 residues. The CDR3 loop is CASRSSGTGGITEAFF. The CDR3 DNA is TGTGCCAGCAGATCCTCCGGGACAGGGGGGATAACTGAAGCTTTCTTT.